This record concerns one T cell receptor (beta chain) sequence. Its antigen is undetermined. Time point of the sample: week 11, during vaccination. The study gave 300 ug of mutant IDH1 20-mer peptide per vaccine dose, with topical imiquimod. This sample was included in a study of a mutant IDH1 vaccine in newly diagnosed glioma. In the study overall: Patients began vaccination 4-6 weeks after radiotherapy alone, or with temozolomide cycles. Therapy received beforehand was radiotherapy, temozolomide, or both, with most patients given both.

V dropped 1 base and J dropped 0 bases, with 13 bases sitting between them. The CDR3 consists of 16 residues. Germline loops: CDR1 SGHTA, CDR2 FQGNSA. The assay was immunoSEQ multiplex PCR, and TCRdb's table has in-frame clones only and misses some. In the table there are tens of thousands of clones, roughly 80% of which are singletons. This clonotype originated in a man in his thirties or forties with glioma. The sequencing used PBMCs, collected from a glioma patient whose treatment included an IDH1 peptide vaccine. The V call is TRBV7-2, the J call TRBJ2-7, with D hard to call. The CDR3: CASSLVAGRSSYEQYF. Written as DNA, the CDR3 is TGTGCCAGCAGCTTAGTGGCAGGACGATCCTCCTACGAGCAGTACTTC.